This T cell receptor beta chain was identified in a study of blood T cell repertoires in COVID-19. Study overall: Spain, Italy and the United States supplied samples that represented acute and convalescent COVID-19. Sources were T cells, B-cell-depleted T cells, or PBMCs; the material itself was cDNA or gDNA.

Using immunoSEQ multiplex PCR, the repertoire was profiled, and TCRdb retains in-frame clones only, with some absent. The sample has fewer than 200,000 clones; 80% to 90% are singletons. The sequence was collected from a middle-aged man who had recovered from COVID-19. The sequenced sample consisted of peripheral blood.

In DNA form, the CDR3 reads TGTGCCACTCAGGGGCCCTGGGAAAACGAGCAGTACTTC. Amino acid sequence: CATQGPWENEQYF. V usage is TRBV6-5 and J usage is TRBJ2-7; TRBD1 is a possible D gene (6 bases). Deletions cut 10 bases from V and 5 bases from J, with 18 bases between. The CDR3 loop spans 13 amino acids. CDR1 MNHEY and CDR2 SVGAGI come from the germline V gene.